The 31 T cell receptor beta chains reported below all come from one sample, sequenced in a study of cytomegalovirus exposure and HLA in healthy donors. Use of 60 Vbeta and 13 Jbeta primers characterized the PCR. The table came from immunoSEQ multiplex PCR; TCRdb's copy has only in-frame clones and leaves some out. The table records about 63,000 clones, roughly two thirds of them present only once. The sequenced sample consisted of PBMCs. The receptors shown here come from a man aged 50 or older in good health and CMV-seronegative.

J is TRBJ2-2 and V is TRBV7-2; D ambiguous. Germline CDR1 is SGHTA and CDR2 is FQGNSA. V was clipped by 2 bases and J by 6 bases, with 7 bases between them. The CDR3 loop spans 13 amino acids. This CDR3 reads CASSLNPAGELFF. In DNA form, the CDR3 reads TGTGCCAGCAGCTTAAATCCAGCCGGGGAGCTGTTTTTT.

The J gene is TRBJ2-7, the V gene TRBV27; a weak D match, TRBD2 (6 bases). The CDR3 spans 15 residues. Germline V gene lookup returns CDR1 MNHEY and CDR2 SMNVEV (reference sequence). V was trimmed by 7 bases and J by 3 bases, leaving 19 bases between them. The CDR3 sequence is CASTMTGRKGYEQYF. The CDR3 region has the DNA TGTGCCAGCACAATGACGGGGAGGAAGGGCTACGAGCAGTACTTC.

The chain carries TRBV5-4 and TRBJ2-7, with no clear D. The CDR3 length is 15 residues. Germline V gives CDR1 SGHNT, CDR2 YYREEE (reference sequence). The V end lost 0 bases, the J end lost 0 bases, and 10 bases lay between the germline ends. The DNA of the CDR3 is TGTGCCAGCAGCTTGGGACTGGGTCCCTCCTACGAGCAGTACTTC. Its translation is CASSLGLGPSYEQYF.

The gene calls are TRBV6-1 and TRBJ1-5; 7 nucleotides align to TRBD1. Trimming at V came to 4 bases and at J to 8 bases, leaving 8 bases not matched to a gene. Germline-derived CDR1 and CDR2 are MNHNS and SASEGT. This CDR3 has 14 residues. This chain's CDR3 is CASSGSGGREPQHF. For the CDR3, the DNA is TGTGCCAGCAGTGGATCAGGGGGGAGAGAGCCCCAGCATTTT.

The chain carries TRBV9 and TRBJ1-1; weak D call: TRBD1 (6 bases). Trimming left V 4 bases short and J 4 bases short, with 20 bases between. CDR1 is SGDLS and CDR2 is YYNGEE in the germline V gene. The CDR3 runs to 16 residues. The CDR3 sequence is CASSLTSDSRRTEAFF. The DNA for the CDR3 is TGTGCCAGCAGCCTAACTTCGGACAGCCGGCGCACTGAAGCTTTCTTT.

The chain employs TRBV11-2 and TRBJ1-2; maybe TRBD1 (6 bases). The CDR3 totals 15 residues. The germline V gene encodes CDR1 SGHAT and CDR2 FQNNGV. V was pared by 0 bases and J by 0 bases, with 8 bases between. The CDR3 sequence is CASSLEGAANYGYTF. CDR3 nucleotides: TGTGCCAGCAGCTTAGAGGGGGCAGCTAACTATGGCTACACCTTC. The full variable domain, in which reference TRBV11-2 and TRBJ1-2 provide the parts outside the CDR3, is EAGVAQSPRYKIIEKRQSVAFWCNPISGHATLYWYQQILGQGPKLLIQFQNNGVVDDSQLPKDRFSAERLKGVDSTLKIQPAKLEDSAVYLCASSLEGAANYGYTFGSGTRLTVV.

This chain links TRBV2 with TRBJ1-1; D gene uncertain. V gave up 6 bases and J gave up 4 bases, with 15 bases separating them. This CDR3 contains 14 residues. CDR1 is SNHLY and CDR2 is FYNNEI in the germline V gene. CDR3 sequence reads: CASRDHLGGTEAFF. CDR3 bases: TGTGCCAGCAGGGACCACCTCGGAGGCACTGAAGCTTTCTTT.

The rearrangement joins TRBV27 to TRBJ2-7; 8 nucleotides align to TRBD2. This CDR3 is built from 13 residues. The junction had 7 bases not matched to a gene; V was cut back by 10 bases and J by 2 bases. CDR1 and CDR2 from the germline V gene are MNHEY and SMNVEV (reference sequence). CDR3 in DNA: TGTGCCACCAGGCTGGGACTAGCCTACGAGCAGTACTTC. Translated, it gives CATRLGLAYEQYF.

The chain links TRBV5-1 to TRBJ1-3; no reliable D call. Trimming removed 7 bases at V and 4 bases at J, with 6 bases between. The germline V gene has CDR1 SGHRS and CDR2 YFSETQ. The CDR3 runs 11 residues. CDR3 DNA: TGCGCCAGCCAGGCAGGAAACACCATATATTTT. Translation gives CASQAGNTIYF.

J is TRBJ2-2 and V is TRBV30; 8 bases align to TRBD2. Germline V gene lookup returns CDR1 GTSNPN and CDR2 SVGIG (reference sequence). J gave up 3 bases and V 5 bases, and 5 bases lay outside the gene matches. The CDR3 is 14 amino acids. The CDR3 DNA follows: TGTGCCTGGGGGGAGCGGGGGTACACCGGGGAGCTGTTTTTT. Its protein is CAWGERGYTGELFF.

This clone was counted between two and nine times. V is TRBV7-9 and J is TRBJ1-5; possibly TRBD1 for D (5 bases). Germline V CDR1 and CDR2: SEHNR, FQNEAQ (reference sequence). V was clipped by 5 bases and J by 1 base, with 9 bases between them. The CDR3 contains 14 residues. The CDR3 DNA reads TGTGCCAGCAGCAAAGGGGTCAGCAATCAGCCCCAGCATTTT. This gives the protein CASSKGVSNQPQHF.

This clone was seen a handful of times. This chain uses TRBV5-1 with TRBJ1-1; 7 bases map to TRBD1. The J segment lost 4 bases and the V segment lost 0 bases, leaving 9 bases of the junction unmatched. The CDR3 contains 16 residues. The germline V gene has CDR1 SGHRS and CDR2 YFSETQ. Here the CDR3 reads CASSLAQGILGTEAFF. DNA for the CDR3: TGCGCCAGCAGCTTGGCACAGGGGATTTTAGGCACTGAAGCTTTCTTT.

The chain is built from TRBV28 and TRBJ2-6, with 7 bases that match TRBD1. CDR1 and CDR2 from the germline V gene are MDHEN and SYDVKM. Germline trimming cut 5 bases from V and 0 bases from J; bases unmatched to any gene: 10. The CDR3 is 18 residues long. As DNA, the CDR3 is TGTGCCAGCAGTCTCGAGGGGACAGTCTTCTCTGGGGCCAACGTCCTGACTTTC. It is translated as CASSLEGTVFSGANVLTF.

This rearrangement joins TRBV6-5 to TRBJ2-3; possibly TRBD1 for D (6 bases). This CDR3 region has 16 residues. The V gene's germline CDR1 is MNHEY and CDR2 SVGAGI. Trimming left V 4 bases short and J 1 base short, with 15 bases between. The DNA for the CDR3 is TGTGCCAGCAGTTCCATCAGGGGAAGGGGCACAGATACGCAGTATTTT. This codes for CASSSIRGRGTDTQYF.

This clone was seen more than once but under ten times. The V and J genes are TRBV4-1 and TRBJ2-7, with 7 bases matching TRBD1. CDR1 MGHRA and CDR2 YSYEKL come from the germline V gene. The CDR3 sequence is 17 residues long. J was trimmed by 3 bases and V by 1 base; bases with no gene match: 12. CDR3 sequence: CASSQVVQRQGFYEQYF. The CDR3 nucleotides read TGCGCCAGCAGCCAAGTAGTACAGAGACAGGGATTCTACGAGCAGTACTTC.

The chain links TRBV7-9 to TRBJ1-4, with 7 positions matching TRBD1. This CDR3 is 16 amino acids long. The V and J ends lost 5 bases and 5 bases, in that order; junction bases with no gene match: 11. CDR1 is SEHNR and CDR2 is FQNEAQ in the germline V gene (reference sequence). CDR3 sequence (DNA): TGTGCCAGCAGCATGTGGGGCGGGACAGAGAATGAAAAACTGTTTTTT. Residues: CASSMWGGTENEKLFF.

The genes are TRBV7-9 and TRBJ2-7; D gene unclear. This CDR3 comprises 12 residues. CDR1 is SEHNR and CDR2 is FQNEAQ in the germline V gene (reference sequence). V lost 5 bases and J lost 0, with 5 bases in between. The DNA for the CDR3 is TGTGCCAGCAGCCCTTACTCCTACGAGCAGTACTTC. Protein product: CASSPYSYEQYF.

This clone occurred a few times. The rearrangement joins TRBV5-6 to TRBJ2-3; D is perhaps TRBD2 (6 bases). The CDR3 consists of 16 residues. V lost 3 bases and J lost 4, with 18 bases in between. Germline values: CDR1 SGHDT, CDR2 YYEEEE. In nucleotides, the CDR3 is TGTGCCAGCAGCTGGATGGGGGGTCGAGGGGCAGATACGCAGTATTTT. Protein product: CASSWMGGRGADTQYF. The variable domain in full, completed from reference TRBV5-6 and TRBJ2-3, reads DAGVTQSPTHLIKTRGQQVTLRCSPKSGHDTVSWYQQALGQGPQFIFQYYEEEERQRGNFPDRFSGHQFPNYSSELNVNALLLGDSALYLCASSWMGGRGADTQYFGPGTRLTVL.

In this sample, this clone turned up a few times. The chain carries TRBV7-9 and TRBJ1-5, with 10 bases that match TRBD1. This CDR3 is 16 amino acids long. With V trimmed by 1 base and J by 9 bases, 9 bases remained unmatched. The germline gives CDR1 SEHNR, CDR2 FQNEAQ (reference sequence). CDR3 protein: CASSLGTGGLPGPQHF. The DNA of the CDR3 is TGTGCCAGCAGCTTAGGGACAGGGGGGTTGCCGGGGCCCCAGCATTTT.

The chain combines TRBV7-8 with TRBJ1-2, with D unresolved. Trimming stripped 0 bases from V and 7 bases from J, with 12 bases between. The V gene's germline CDR1 is SGHVS and CDR2 FQNEAQ. The CDR3 spans 14 residues. The CDR3 DNA is TGTGCCAGCAGCTTAGCAGGAGGGCGCGGTGGCTACACCTTC. Amino acids: CASSLAGGRGGYTF.

The chain recombines TRBV5-6 with TRBJ1-2; unclear D gene. The germline CDR1 and CDR2 sequences are SGHDT and YYEEEE. The CDR3 is made up of 12 amino acids. Trimming stripped 3 bases from V and 4 bases from J, with 7 bases between. CDR3 coding DNA: TGTGCCAGCAGCTCCTTATTCTATGGCTACACCTTC. Its translation is CASSSLFYGYTF.

This CDR3 reads CATRPDRVDGYTF. CDR3 DNA: TGTGCCACCCGGCCGGACAGGGTCGATGGCTACACCTTC. The chain uses TRBV10-3 and TRBJ1-2, with 8 bases matching TRBD1. J lost 6 bases, V lost 10 bases, and 10 bases had no gene match. CDR3 size: 13 residues. Germline V gene sequence: CDR1 ENHRY, CDR2 SYGVKD.

J is TRBJ2-3 and V is TRBV9; 8 bases align to TRBD2. V lost 0 bases and J lost 0; bases outside the gene matches: 3. Germline V gene data show CDR1 as SGDLS and CDR2 as YYNGEE. The CDR3 has 16 amino acids. The CDR3 loop reads CASSVEAGASTDTQYF. CDR3 coding DNA: TGTGCCAGCAGCGTAGAAGCGGGGGCTAGCACAGATACGCAGTATTTT.

V and J are TRBV5-5 and TRBJ2-7, with D perhaps matching TRBD1 (5 bases). The V end was cut by 4 bases, the J end by 5 bases, with 16 bases between. Germline assignment: CDR1 SGHKS and CDR2 YYEKEE (reference sequence). CDR3 length: 14 residues. As DNA, the CDR3 is TGTGCCAGCAGCCCCCCCAGCAGGGTCCACGAGCAGTACTTC. Amino acids: CASSPPSRVHEQYF.

This clone showed up just once. V and J are TRBV6-5 and TRBJ1-2, with D maybe TRBD1 (5 bases). The CDR3 has 14 residues. Trimming stripped 7 bases from V and 3 bases from J, with 15 bases between. Germline loops: CDR1 MNHEY, CDR2 SVGAGI. The CDR3 DNA follows: TGTGCCAGCACCCCGGCGGGGGTCTACTATGGCTACACCTTC. Amino acids: CASTPAGVYYGYTF.

V usage is TRBV5-1 and J usage is TRBJ2-7, with D perhaps TRBD2 (6 bases). This CDR3 comprises 13 residues. Germline assignment: CDR1 SGHRS and CDR2 YFSETQ. The germline V and J ends were trimmed by 2 bases and 2 bases, with 8 bases remaining between them. Written as DNA, the CDR3 is TGCGCCAGCAGCTTCGGAGGGGCCTACGAGCAGTACTTC. This codes for CASSFGGAYEQYF.

The J gene is TRBJ2-2, the V gene TRBV7-9; tentative D call: TRBD1 (6 bases). The CDR3 has 15 residues. V lost 5 bases and J 3 bases, leaving 13 bases between the germline ends. CDR1 and CDR2 from the germline V gene are SEHNR and FQNEAQ (reference sequence). CDR3 bases: TGTGCCAGCAGCGGCCGACAGGTTTACACCGGGGAGCTGTTTTTT. Translating it yields CASSGRQVYTGELFF.

The CDR3 DNA reads TGTGCCAGCAGCTCCTTCTCGGGTACAGGAAACACCATATATTTT. As protein: CASSSFSGTGNTIYF. The chain carries TRBV7-2 and TRBJ1-3; D not certain. V was trimmed by 4 bases and J by 4 bases, leaving 14 bases between them. The CDR3 has 15 residues. Germline V lookup: CDR1 SGHTA, CDR2 FQGNSA.

This clone appeared a few times. The chain employs TRBV11-3 and TRBJ2-5, with D possibly matching TRBD2 (6 bases). Germline CDR1 is SGHNT and CDR2 is YENEEA. V gave up 6 bases and J gave up 3 bases, with 20 bases separating them. The CDR3 sequence is 16 residues long. The CDR3 DNA reads TGTGCCAGCAGGGTAGCCGGGGCCGGCGGGGAAGAGACCCAGTACTTC. Translating gives CASRVAGAGGEETQYF.

This clone has only a few counts. This chain links TRBV11-2 with TRBJ1-6; D unresolved. The V gene's germline CDR1 is SGHAT and CDR2 FQNNGV. The CDR3 is 13 residues long. V was pared by 4 bases and J by 9 bases, with 10 bases between. The CDR3 DNA reads TGTGCCAGCAGCTCCCCACTTTTTTCACCCCTCCACTTT. Its translation: CASSSPLFSPLHF.

The chain has TRBV7-3 and TRBJ2-3; 8 positions match TRBD2. The J segment lost 8 bases and the V segment lost 2 bases, leaving 15 bases of the junction unmatched. Germline lookup yields CDR1 SGHTA and CDR2 FQGTGA. This CDR3 is built from 17 residues. The CDR3 region has the DNA TGTGCCAGCAGCTTAGGACCAGCGGGGGCCCAGGGGAGTACGCAGTATTTT. As protein: CASSLGPAGAQGSTQYF.